One and the same sample provided the 31 T cell receptor beta chains below, sequenced in a study of cytomegalovirus exposure and HLA in healthy donors. PCR amplification relied on 60 Vbeta primers (plus 13 Jbeta primers). Sequencing used immunoSEQ multiplex PCR; TCRdb keeps in-frame clones, though not all of them. This table has roughly 100,000 clones, approximately 82% appearing once. The sequenced sample was PBMCs. These receptors came from a man aged 40-55 years in good health and CMV-seropositive.

This clone was detected only a few times. This chain joins TRBV18 and TRBJ2-7; tentative D call: TRBD2 (6 bases). There are 15 residues in the CDR3. From germline, CDR1 is KGHSH and CDR2 LQKENI. V was trimmed by 3 bases and J by 1 base, leaving 13 bases between them. CDR3 sequence reads: CASSPSGLKSYEQYF. The CDR3 DNA reads TGTGCCAGCTCACCCTCGGGACTTAAATCCTACGAGCAGTACTTC.

This chain uses TRBV5-1 with TRBJ2-2; 7 bases align to TRBD2. The CDR3 runs to 15 residues. V trimming: 0 bases; J trimming: 3 bases; junction bases outside the gene matches: 2. The germline V gene encodes CDR1 SGHRS and CDR2 YFSETQ. CDR3 nucleotide sequence: TGCGCCAGCAGCTTGGGGACTAGGGACACCGGGGAGCTGTTTTTT. Residues: CASSLGTRDTGELFF. The full variable domain, its missing parts supplied by reference TRBV5-1 and TRBJ2-2, is KAGVTQTPRYLIKTRGQQVTLSCSPISGHRSVSWYQQTPGQGLQFLFEYFSETQRNKGNFPGRFSGRQFSNSRSEMNVSTLELGDSALYLCASSLGTRDTGELFFGEGSRLTVL.

This clone is a singleton in its sample. V and J are TRBV6-6 and TRBJ2-1; TRBD2 agrees at 8 bases. V lost 5 bases to trimming and J lost 10 bases; unmatched junction nucleotides: 13. The CDR3 has 15 amino acids. Germline assignment: CDR1 MNHNY and CDR2 SVGAGI (reference sequence). CDR3 amino acids: CASSPRGAGDGEQFF. The CDR3 DNA follows: TGTGCCAGCAGTCCTCGGGGAGCGGGAGACGGGGAGCAGTTCTTC.

This clone showed up just once. This chain uses TRBV7-2 with TRBJ1-1; weak D call: TRBD1 (5 bases). Germline lookup yields CDR1 SGHTA and CDR2 FQGNSA. The CDR3 runs to 13 residues. The V end lost 2 bases, the J end lost 5 bases, and 9 bases lay between the germline ends. CDR3 nucleotide sequence: TGTGCCAGCAGCTTACAGGGAGGGACTGAAGCTTTCTTT. Translation gives CASSLQGGTEAFF. Using reference TRBV7-2 and TRBJ1-1 for the parts outside the CDR3, the full variable domain is GAGVSQSPSNKVTEKGKDVELRCDPISGHTALYWYRQSLGQGLEFLIYFQGNSAPDKSGLPSDRFSAERTGGSVSTLTIQRTQQEDSAVYLCASSLQGGTEAFFGQGTRLTVV.

V gene TRBV7-2 combines with J gene TRBJ2-3; 7 bases line up with TRBD2. CDR3 length: 15 residues. After removal of 1 base from V and 6 bases from J, the junction contained 7 bases not matched to a gene. Per the germline V gene, CDR1 is SGHTA and CDR2 is FQGNSA. The CDR3 region is CASSLEGSGWDTQYF. The CDR3 DNA reads TGTGCCAGCAGCTTAGAGGGTAGCGGGTGGGATACGCAGTATTTT.

J is TRBJ2-7 and V is TRBV27, with 10 positions matching TRBD2. V shed 5 bases, J shed 2 bases, and the junction held 3 bases outside the gene matches. CDR3 length: 14 residues. The germline V gene encodes CDR1 MNHEY and CDR2 SMNVEV (reference sequence). The CDR3 protein is CASSITSGAYEQYF. In nucleotides, the CDR3 is TGTGCCAGCAGTATTACTAGCGGGGCCTACGAGCAGTACTTC.

The chain carries TRBV11-3 and TRBJ2-7; D is possibly TRBD2 (6 bases). The CDR3 spans 13 residues. CDR1 and CDR2 (germline): SGHNT, YENEEA. Between the trimmed V and J ends, which lost 6 bases and 2 bases, there was a span of 11 bases. The CDR3 nucleotides are TGTGCCAGCAGTTCGGAGGGTCCCTACGAGCAGTACTTC. As protein: CASSSEGPYEQYF.

This clone was seen only once. One end of the junction does not line up with germline, which may come from a read error. The V and J genes are TRBV27 and TRBJ2-7; D gene uncertain. Germline-derived CDR1 and CDR2 are MNHEY and SMNVEV (reference sequence). The CDR3 has 12 residues. The CDR3, as DNA: TGTGCCAGCAGTTTCGCCGACTCTCGTTTGAACTTC. This encodes CASSFADSRLNF.

CDR3 sequence reads: CASSTGTGGTEAFF. The CDR3 DNA sequence: TGCGCCAGCAGCACCGGGACAGGGGGGACTGAAGCTTTCTTT. The J gene is TRBJ1-1, the V gene TRBV5-1; TRBD1 matches at 11 bases. Germline V gene lookup returns CDR1 SGHRS and CDR2 YFSETQ. The CDR3 runs 14 residues. The trim removed 4 bases at V and 5 bases at J, leaving 4 bases unmatched.

V is TRBV29-1 and J is TRBJ2-1; 10 positions match TRBD1. The CDR3 contains 13 residues. V lost 6 bases and J lost 8; bases outside the gene matches: 7. In germline, CDR1 is SQVTM, CDR2 ANQGSEA. CDR3 nucleotides: TGCAGCGTGGACAGGGGGAAGGTCGATGAGCAGTTCTTC. Protein: CSVDRGKVDEQFF.

V and J are TRBV11-3 and TRBJ2-1; TRBD2 aligns across 9 bases. The CDR3 contains 13 residues. From germline, CDR1 is SGHNT and CDR2 YENEEA. V was pared by 3 bases and J by 10 bases, with 4 bases of the junction left unmatched. CDR3 coding DNA: TGTGCCAGCAGCTTGGGACTAGCCAGGGAGCAGTTCTTC. Its translation is CASSLGLAREQFF. Filled out from reference TRBV11-3 and TRBJ2-1, the complete variable domain reads EAGVVQSPRYKIIEKKQPVAFWCNPISGHNTLYWYLQNLGQGPELLIRYENEEAVDDSQLPKDRFSAERLKGVDSTLKIQPAELGDSAVYLCASSLGLAREQFFGPGTRLTVL.

J is TRBJ2-5 and V is TRBV4-2; 8 bases map to TRBD1. From germline, CDR1 is LGHNA and CDR2 YNFKEQ. CDR3 length: 15 residues. Trimming cost V 1 base and J 5 bases; bases outside gene matches: 6. The CDR3 DNA reads as TGTGCCAGCAGCCAAGCGCAGGGGGCGAGGGAGACCCAGTACTTC. Protein: CASSQAQGARETQYF.

V and J are TRBV6-1 and TRBJ2-7; the match to TRBD1 covers 9 bases. The ends lost 5 bases at V and 5 bases at J; junction bases unmatched: 10. The CDR3 covers 15 residues. CDR1 MNHNS and CDR2 SASEGT come from the germline V gene. CDR3 residues: CASSFPGQGYDEQYF. In nucleotides, the CDR3 is TGTGCCAGCAGTTTCCCGGGACAGGGATATGACGAGCAGTACTTC.

The rearrangement uses TRBV7-9 and TRBJ2-2, with a possible D match to TRBD1 (5 bases). V dropped 2 bases and J dropped 7 bases, with 14 bases sitting between them. Per the germline V gene, CDR1 is SEHNR and CDR2 is FQNEAQ (reference sequence). This CDR3 contains 15 residues. CDR3: CASSLPEQEGGELFF. CDR3 nucleotide sequence: TGTGCCAGCAGCTTACCGGAACAGGAAGGCGGGGAGCTGTTTTTT. The whole variable domain, remainder taken from reference TRBV7-9 and TRBJ2-2, is DTGVSQNPRHKITKRGQNVTFRCDPISEHNRLYWYRQTLGQGPEFLTYFQNEAQLEKSRLLSDRFSAERPKGSFSTLEIQRTEQGDSAMYLCASSLPEQEGGELFFGEGSRLTVL.

This clone occurred once. The rearrangement joins TRBV28 to TRBJ1-1, with D uncertain. Trimming left V 5 bases short and J 1 base short, with 11 bases between. The CDR3 spans 14 residues. CDR1 is MDHEN, CDR2 SYDVKM, per germline. The CDR3 DNA reads TGTGCCAGCAGTCCCCCCCGACAGAACACTGAAGCTTTCTTT. Translated: CASSPPRQNTEAFF.

This clone appeared once. This chain links TRBV7-6 with TRBJ2-3, with D possibly being TRBD2 (7 bases). V was clipped by 1 base and J by 5 bases, with 13 bases between them. The CDR3 runs to 15 residues. Germline lookup yields CDR1 SGHVS and CDR2 FNYEAQ. The CDR3 coding sequence is TGTGCCAGCAGCTTAGGGGGGGGCCAAGGAGATACGCAGTATTTT. Protein: CASSLGGGQGDTQYF.

The chain combines TRBV19 with TRBJ1-2, with TRBD1 matching over 12 bases. The trim removed 11 bases at V and 7 bases at J, leaving 14 bases unmatched. The CDR3 sequence is 15 residues long. CDR1 and CDR2 from the germline V gene are LNHDA and SQIVND (reference sequence). The CDR3 is CACPGRDRGRGGYTF. As DNA, the CDR3 is TGTGCCTGCCCCGGGAGGGACAGGGGGCGCGGTGGCTACACCTTC.

This clone showed up just once. The chain has TRBV30 and TRBJ2-1, with 13 nucleotides matching TRBD2. V was pared by 2 bases and J by 9 bases, with 7 bases of the junction left unmatched. The CDR3 has 15 amino acids. Looked up from germline, CDR1 is GTSNPN and CDR2 is SVGIG (reference sequence). For the CDR3, the DNA is TGTGCCTGGAGTCTCACTAGCGGGAGGGCCAGTGAGCAGTTCTTC. Protein product: CAWSLTSGRASEQFF.

V and J are TRBV19 and TRBJ2-1; 11 bases are a match to TRBD1. The CDR3 has 19 amino acids. Germline assignment: CDR1 LNHDA and CDR2 SQIVND (reference sequence). Germline trimming cut 1 base from V and 0 bases from J; bases unmatched to any gene: 8. CDR3 nucleotide sequence: TGTGCCAGTAGTATAGGGGGACAGGGGGTTATTAGCTCCTACAATGAGCAGTTCTTC. Protein product: CASSIGGQGVISSYNEQFF.

The chain employs TRBV18 and TRBJ1-4; D is unclear. The CDR3 is made up of 15 amino acids. V lost 2 bases and J 0 bases, leaving 7 bases between the germline ends. From germline, CDR1 is KGHSH and CDR2 LQKENI. The CDR3 is CASSPRTATNEKLFF. The CDR3 coding sequence is TGTGCCAGCTCACCAAGGACTGCAACTAATGAAAAACTGTTTTTT.

This chain joins TRBV2 and TRBJ1-4; D is ambiguous. Trimming shortened V by 0 bases and J by 0 bases, and 8 bases separated the two germline ends. The CDR3 loop spans 16 amino acids. Germline CDR1 and CDR2: SNHLY and FYNNEI. CDR3 sequence reads: CASSEAVPATNEKLFF. The CDR3 nucleotides are TGTGCCAGCAGTGAAGCGGTACCGGCAACTAATGAAAAACTGTTTTTT.

This clone was seen only once. The V call is TRBV7-9, the J call TRBJ2-3, with D possibly matching TRBD2 (6 bases). V was trimmed by 9 bases and J by 5 bases, leaving 18 bases between them. Germline assignment: CDR1 SEHNR and CDR2 FQNEAQ (reference sequence). This CDR3 region has 14 residues. For the CDR3, the DNA is TGTGCCAGTTTGCAACGGGACTCGGGAGATACGCAGTATTTT. It is translated as CASLQRDSGDTQYF.

The genes are TRBV6-5 and TRBJ2-7; the D is unclear. Germline V gene sequence: CDR1 MNHEY, CDR2 SVGAGI. This CDR3 is 13 amino acids long. V was pared by 6 bases and J by 4 bases, with 13 bases between. In DNA, the CDR3 is TGTGCCAGCAGCCCTAGACCCTTGTACGAGCAGTACTTC. Encoded protein: CASSPRPLYEQYF.

V and J are TRBV7-2 and TRBJ2-1; 7 bases line up with TRBD1. This CDR3 region has 13 residues. V was pared by 3 bases and J by 13 bases, with 9 bases of the junction left unmatched. Germline-derived CDR1 and CDR2 are SGHTA and FQGNSA. CDR3: CASSFTGASDQFF. The CDR3 nucleotides are TGTGCCAGCAGCTTTACAGGGGCCTCGGACCAGTTCTTC.

The chain couples TRBV18 to TRBJ2-1, with 7 bases that match TRBD1. The CDR3 extends over 15 amino acids. The J segment lost 0 bases and the V segment lost 2 bases, leaving 1 base of the junction unmatched. Germline V gene sequence: CDR1 KGHSH, CDR2 LQKENI. The CDR3 nucleotides read TGTGCCAGCTCACCAAGGGGGCGCTCCTACAATGAGCAGTTCTTC. Protein product: CASSPRGRSYNEQFF.

The CDR3 loop reads CASSVGTSGNTGELFF. CDR3 coding DNA: TGTGCCAGCAGCGTCGGGACTAGCGGAAACACCGGGGAGCTGTTTTTT. V usage is TRBV9 and J usage is TRBJ2-2; TRBD2 agrees at 11 bases. V was clipped by 2 bases and J by 2 bases; unmatched bases: 2. The CDR3 extends over 16 amino acids. CDR1 and CDR2 from the germline V gene are SGDLS and YYNGEE. Using reference TRBV9 and TRBJ2-2 for the parts outside the CDR3, the full variable domain is DSGVTQTPKHLITATGQRVTLRCSPRSGDLSVYWYQQSLDQGLQFLIQYYNGEERAKGNILERFSAQQFPDLHSELNLSSLELGDSALYFCASSVGTSGNTGELFFGEGSRLTVL.

The rearrangement uses TRBV11-3 and TRBJ2-5; weak D call: TRBD2 (7 bases). V gave up 5 bases and J gave up 4 bases, with 17 bases separating them. The germline gives CDR1 SGHNT, CDR2 YENEEA. CDR3 length: 15 amino acids. Written as DNA, the CDR3 is TGTGCCAGCAGCCTAAGGGGAGGGGGGGGAGAGACCCAGTACTTC. It specifies CASSLRGGGGETQYF.

The V and J genes are TRBV7-2 and TRBJ2-5, with 8 bases aligning to TRBD1. Judging by the DNA end, TRBJ2-7 fits better; the J call may be wrong. The CDR3 length is 16 residues. The germline V gene has CDR1 SGHTA and CDR2 FQGNSA. The CDR3 here is CASSKTRDRTRHEQYF. CDR3 nucleotide sequence: TGTGCCAGCAGCAAAACACGGGACAGGACAAGGCACGAGCAGTACTTC.

This chain uses TRBV10-3 with TRBJ1-2, with unresolved D. Trimming took off 7 bases at V and 1 base at J, with 13 bases between the two ends. CDR1 is ENHRY, CDR2 SYGVKD, per germline. The CDR3 spans 14 residues. CDR3 region: CAITTGEVNYGYTF. DNA of the CDR3: TGTGCCATCACAACCGGCGAGGTTAACTATGGCTACACCTTC.

The chain uses TRBV5-8 and TRBJ1-3; TRBD1 might be the D (5 bases). V was cut by 5 bases and J by 0 bases, with 12 bases left in between. This CDR3 has 15 amino acids. Per germline, CDR1 SGHTS and CDR2 YDEGEE. The CDR3 is CASRTDRYSGNTIYF. DNA for the CDR3: TGTGCCAGCAGAACTGACAGATACTCTGGAAACACCATATATTTT.

This clone has more than one count but fewer than ten. The V and J genes are TRBV5-5 and TRBJ1-5; tentatively, D is TRBD1 (6 bases). The CDR3 consists of 13 residues. The germline V gene encodes CDR1 SGHKS and CDR2 YYEKEE (reference sequence). Trimming cost V 0 bases and J 7 bases, with 8 bases left between them. CDR3 nucleotides: TGTGCCAGCAGCTTGGGGGGGGGCCAGCCCCAGCATTTT. Translated, it gives CASSLGGGQPQHF.